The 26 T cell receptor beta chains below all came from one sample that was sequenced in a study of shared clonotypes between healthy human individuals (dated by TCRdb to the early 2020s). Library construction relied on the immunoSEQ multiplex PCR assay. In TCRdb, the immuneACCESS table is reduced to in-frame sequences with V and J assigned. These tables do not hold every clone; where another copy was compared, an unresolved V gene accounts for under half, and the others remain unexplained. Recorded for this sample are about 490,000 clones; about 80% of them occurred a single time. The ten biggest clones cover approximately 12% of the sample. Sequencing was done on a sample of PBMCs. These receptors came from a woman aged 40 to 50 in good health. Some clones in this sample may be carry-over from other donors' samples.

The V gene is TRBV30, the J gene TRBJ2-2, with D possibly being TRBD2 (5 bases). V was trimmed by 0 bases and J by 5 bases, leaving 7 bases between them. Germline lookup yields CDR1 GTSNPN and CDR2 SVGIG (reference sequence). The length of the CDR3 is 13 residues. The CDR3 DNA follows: TGTGCCTGGAGTGTAAGCGGTACCGGGGAGCTGTTTTTT. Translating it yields CAWSVSGTGELFF.

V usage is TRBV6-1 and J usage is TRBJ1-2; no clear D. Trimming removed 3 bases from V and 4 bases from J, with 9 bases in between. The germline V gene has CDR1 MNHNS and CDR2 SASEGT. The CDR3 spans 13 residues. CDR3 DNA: TGTGCCAGCAGTGACGGTCAGACCTATGGCTACACCTTC. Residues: CASSDGQTYGYTF.

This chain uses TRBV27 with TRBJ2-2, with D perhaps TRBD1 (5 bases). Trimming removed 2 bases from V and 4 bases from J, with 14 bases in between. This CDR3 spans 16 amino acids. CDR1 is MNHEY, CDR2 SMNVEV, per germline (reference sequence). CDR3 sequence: CASSLLSGRSTGELFF. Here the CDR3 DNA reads TGTGCCAGCAGTTTACTGTCAGGGCGTAGCACCGGGGAGCTGTTTTTT.

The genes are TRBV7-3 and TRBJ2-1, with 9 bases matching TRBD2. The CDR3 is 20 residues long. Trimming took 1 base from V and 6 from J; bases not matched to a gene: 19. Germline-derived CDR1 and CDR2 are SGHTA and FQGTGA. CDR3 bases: TGTGCCAGCAGCTTAAGGCCCCGTTGGGTAGCGGGAGATGGGGGCAATGAGCAGTTCTTC. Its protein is CASSLRPRWVAGDGGNEQFF.

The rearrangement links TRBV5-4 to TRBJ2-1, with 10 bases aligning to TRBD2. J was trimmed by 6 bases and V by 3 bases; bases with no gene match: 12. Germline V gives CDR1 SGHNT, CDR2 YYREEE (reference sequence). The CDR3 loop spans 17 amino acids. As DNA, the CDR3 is TGTGCCAGCAGCTCCCCAAAAAAGCGGGAGGGCCTCAATGAGCAGTTCTTC. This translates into CASSSPKKREGLNEQFF.

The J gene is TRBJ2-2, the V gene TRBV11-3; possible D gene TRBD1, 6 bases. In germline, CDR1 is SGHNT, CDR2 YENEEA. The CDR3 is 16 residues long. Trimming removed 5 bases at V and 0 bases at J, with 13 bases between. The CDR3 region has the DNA TGTGCCAGCAGCCCAGGGACATATTCGAACACCGGGGAGCTGTTTTTT. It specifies CASSPGTYSNTGELFF.

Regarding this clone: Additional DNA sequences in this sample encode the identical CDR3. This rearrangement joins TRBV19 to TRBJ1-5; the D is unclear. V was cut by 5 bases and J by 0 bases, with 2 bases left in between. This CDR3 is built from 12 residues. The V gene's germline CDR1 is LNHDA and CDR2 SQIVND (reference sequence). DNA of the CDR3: TGTGCCAGTAGTGGTAGCAATCAGCCCCAGCATTTT. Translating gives CASSGSNQPQHF.

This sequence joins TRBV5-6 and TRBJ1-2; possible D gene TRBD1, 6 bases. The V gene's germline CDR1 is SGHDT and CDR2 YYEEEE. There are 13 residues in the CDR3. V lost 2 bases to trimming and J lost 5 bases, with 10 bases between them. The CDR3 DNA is TGTGCCAGCAGCTTATGGGGGGCATATGGCTACACCTTC. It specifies CASSLWGAYGYTF.

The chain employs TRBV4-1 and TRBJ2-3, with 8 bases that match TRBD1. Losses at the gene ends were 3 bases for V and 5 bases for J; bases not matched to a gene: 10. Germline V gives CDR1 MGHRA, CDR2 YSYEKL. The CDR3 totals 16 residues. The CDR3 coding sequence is TGCGCCAGCAGCCACCCCGGACAGGGAATAGTAGATACGCAGTATTTT. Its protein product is CASSHPGQGIVDTQYF.

The CDR3 sequence is CAWSRGHGELFF. For the CDR3, the DNA is TGTGCCTGGAGCAGGGGGCACGGGGAGCTGTTTTTT. This chain connects TRBV30 to TRBJ2-2; 8 positions agree with TRBD1. The CDR3 loop spans 12 amino acids. With 3 bases clipped from V and 7 bases from J, the junction kept 1 base outside the gene matches. Germline V CDR1 and CDR2: GTSNPN, SVGIG (reference sequence).

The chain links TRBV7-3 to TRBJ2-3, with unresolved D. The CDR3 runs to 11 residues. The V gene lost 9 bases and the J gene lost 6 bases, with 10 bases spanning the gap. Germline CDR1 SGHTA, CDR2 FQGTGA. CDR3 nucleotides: TGTGCCAGTGCAGGCTCCGATACGCAGTATTTT. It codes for CASAGSDTQYF.

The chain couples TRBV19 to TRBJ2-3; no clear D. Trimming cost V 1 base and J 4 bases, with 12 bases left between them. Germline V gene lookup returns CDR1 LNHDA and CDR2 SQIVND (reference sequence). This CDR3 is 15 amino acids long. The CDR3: CASSIGSLSPDTQYF. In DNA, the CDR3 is TGTGCCAGTAGTATAGGGAGCCTGAGCCCAGATACGCAGTATTTT.

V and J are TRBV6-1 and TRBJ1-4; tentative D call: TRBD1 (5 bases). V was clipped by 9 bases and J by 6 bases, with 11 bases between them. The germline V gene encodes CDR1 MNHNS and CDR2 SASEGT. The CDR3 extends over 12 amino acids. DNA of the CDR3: TGTGCCAGTTGGGGGTTTGATGAAAAACTGTTTTTT. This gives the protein CASWGFDEKLFF.

In DNA form, the CDR3 reads TGTGCCAGCAGCTTGGGACAGGGTGGTTGGGGGGCCGATCAGCCCCAGCATTTT. Its translation is CASSLGQGGWGADQPQHF. The chain combines TRBV7-9 with TRBJ1-5, with 9 bases lining up with TRBD1. Germline assignment: CDR1 SEHNR and CDR2 FQNEAQ (reference sequence). V was pared by 3 bases and J by 5 bases, with 14 bases of the junction left unmatched. The CDR3 is 18 residues long.

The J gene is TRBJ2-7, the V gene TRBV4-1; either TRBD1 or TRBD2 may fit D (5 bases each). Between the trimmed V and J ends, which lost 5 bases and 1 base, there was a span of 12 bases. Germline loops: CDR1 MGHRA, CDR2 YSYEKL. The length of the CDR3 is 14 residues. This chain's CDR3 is CASSSRDGSYEQYF. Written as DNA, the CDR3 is TGCGCCAGCAGCTCCCGGGACGGTTCCTACGAGCAGTACTTC.

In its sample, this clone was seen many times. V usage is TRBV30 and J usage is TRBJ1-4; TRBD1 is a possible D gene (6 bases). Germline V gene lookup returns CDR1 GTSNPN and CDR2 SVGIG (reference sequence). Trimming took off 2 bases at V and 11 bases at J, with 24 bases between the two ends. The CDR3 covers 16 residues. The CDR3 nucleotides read TGTGCCTGGAGTAGAGGGGGAGGTTTCGGAGAGGGGAAACTGTTTTTT. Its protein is CAWSRGGGFGEGKLFF.

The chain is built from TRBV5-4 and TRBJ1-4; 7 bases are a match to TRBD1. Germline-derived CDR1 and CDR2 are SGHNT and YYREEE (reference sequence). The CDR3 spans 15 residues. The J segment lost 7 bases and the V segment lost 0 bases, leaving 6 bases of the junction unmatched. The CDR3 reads CASSLGGQGVEKLFF. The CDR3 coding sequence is TGTGCCAGCAGCTTGGGGGGTCAGGGGGTTGAAAAACTGTTTTTT.

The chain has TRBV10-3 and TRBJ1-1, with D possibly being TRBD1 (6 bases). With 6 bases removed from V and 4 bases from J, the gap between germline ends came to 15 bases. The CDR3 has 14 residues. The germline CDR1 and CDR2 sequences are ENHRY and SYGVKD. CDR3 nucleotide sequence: TGTGCCATCAGGGAGGCGGGGGCAATCACTGAAGCTTTCTTT. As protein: CAIREAGAITEAFF.

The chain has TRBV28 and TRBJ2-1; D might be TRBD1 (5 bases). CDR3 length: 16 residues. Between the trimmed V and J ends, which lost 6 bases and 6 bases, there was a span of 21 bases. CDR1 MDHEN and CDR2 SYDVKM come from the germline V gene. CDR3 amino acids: CASRSNTRVVSNEQFF. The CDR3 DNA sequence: TGTGCCAGCAGATCGAACACCAGGGTCGTTAGCAATGAGCAGTTCTTC. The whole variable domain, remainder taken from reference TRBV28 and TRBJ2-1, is DVKVTQSSRYLVKRTGEKVFLECVQDMDHENMFWYRQDPGLGLRLIYFSYDVKMKEKGDIPEGYSVSREKKERFSLILESASTNQTSMYLCASRSNTRVVSNEQFFGPGTRLTVL.

The CDR3 reads CASRSAGTGVLYGGDTQYF. The CDR3 DNA follows: TGCGCCAGCAGATCCGCCGGGACAGGGGTTTTGTATGGAGGAGATACGCAGTATTTT. V gene TRBV5-1 combines with J gene TRBJ2-3; TRBD1 agrees at 10 bases. After removal of 5 bases from V and 5 bases from J, the junction contained 20 bases not matched to a gene. CDR1 is SGHRS, CDR2 YFSETQ, per germline. The CDR3 has 19 residues.

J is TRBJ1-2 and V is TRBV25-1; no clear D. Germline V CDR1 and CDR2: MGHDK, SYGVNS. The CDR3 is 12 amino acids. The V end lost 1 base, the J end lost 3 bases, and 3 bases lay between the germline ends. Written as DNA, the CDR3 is TGTGCCAGCAGTGAATCACACTATGGCTACACCTTC. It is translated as CASSESHYGYTF.

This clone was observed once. The CDR3 spells CASSDGGIPTLEKQYF. Here the CDR3 DNA reads TGCGCCAGCAGCGACGGTGGGATACCTACCCTAGAGAAGCAGTACTTC. The chain links TRBV5-1 to TRBJ2-7; no definite D call. The germline V gene encodes CDR1 SGHRS and CDR2 YFSETQ. The CDR3 length is 16 residues. V lost 4 bases and J 8 bases, leaving 25 bases between the germline ends.

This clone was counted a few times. This CDR3 is CASSPDSYNEQFF. The CDR3 DNA follows: TGTGCCAGCAGCCCGGACAGTTACAATGAGCAGTTCTTC. V gene TRBV5-6 combines with J gene TRBJ2-1; D may be TRBD1 (6 bases). This CDR3 region has 13 residues. The germline V gene has CDR1 SGHDT and CDR2 YYEEEE. Trimming took off 4 bases at V and 4 bases at J, with 9 bases between the two ends.

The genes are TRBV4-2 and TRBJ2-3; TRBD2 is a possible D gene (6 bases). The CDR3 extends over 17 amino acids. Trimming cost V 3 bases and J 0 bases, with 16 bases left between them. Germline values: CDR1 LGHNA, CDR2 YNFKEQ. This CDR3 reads CASSQTGLPHSTDTQYF. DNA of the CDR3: TGTGCCAGCAGCCAGACGGGACTTCCTCATAGCACAGATACGCAGTATTTT.

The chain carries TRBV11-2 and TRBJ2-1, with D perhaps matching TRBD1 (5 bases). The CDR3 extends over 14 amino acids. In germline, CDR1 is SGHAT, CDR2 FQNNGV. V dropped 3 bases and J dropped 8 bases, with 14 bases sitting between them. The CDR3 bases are TGTGCCAGCAGCTTCACAGGCCTTTCGGATGAGCAGTTCTTC. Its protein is CASSFTGLSDEQFF. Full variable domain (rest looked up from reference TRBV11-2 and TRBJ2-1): EAGVAQSPRYKIIEKRQSVAFWCNPISGHATLYWYQQILGQGPKLLIQFQNNGVVDDSQLPKDRFSAERLKGVDSTLKIQPAKLEDSAVYLCASSFTGLSDEQFFGPGTRLTVL.

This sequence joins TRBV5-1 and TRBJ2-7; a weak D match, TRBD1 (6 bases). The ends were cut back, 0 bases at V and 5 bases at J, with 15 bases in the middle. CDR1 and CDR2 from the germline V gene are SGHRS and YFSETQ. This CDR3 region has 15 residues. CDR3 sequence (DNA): TGCGCCAGCAGCTTGGAATCCGGGACACCCCACGAGCAGTACTTC. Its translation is CASSLESGTPHEQYF.